This TCR beta chain was documented in a study of T-cell reconstitution after alpha-beta-depleted transplantation in children (dated by TCRdb to the mid-2010s). Regarding the study in general: T-cell immune reconstitution after TCRalphabeta/CD19-depleted allogeneic hematopoietic cell transplantation in children was quantitatively tracked in the study by means of TCR repertoire profiling.

Per the publication, the treatment or condition label means: allogeneic hematopoietic cell transplantation with graft depleted of TCRalphabeta T cells and CD19 B cells. The children who served as transplant recipients had been given grafts of TCRalphabeta/CD19-depleted allogeneic hematopoietic cells. Comment on this clonotype: What antigen it recognizes has not been identified. No base quality values were provided; no much bigger clone lies one nucleotide off.

Results the study describes overall, beyond this receptor: Apparently early alphabetaT-cell count recovery about two months after transplant reportedly relied on only several hundred rapidly expanded clones derived from non-depleted graft cells. The high TCRbeta diversity at day 60 in some patients was ascribed to recipient T cells and intrathymic progenitors that had survived conditioning. Over subsequent months, a decline in hyperexpanded clone frequencies was noted, and after one year, T-cell counts and TCRbeta diversity were mostly ascribed to newly produced T cells.

Libraries were prepared through PCR. The sample was run on an Illumina HiSeq 2500. Molecular barcoding was employed in the preparation of TCR libraries, with unique molecular identifiers being used to normalize TCRbeta repertoire quantification. TCRdb ran its own pipeline on the public reads, namely fastp trimming at Q25 and MiXCR clone calling, and kept in-frame beta chains. Each CDR3 protein appears once, grouped with its most common genes and DNA. The sample yields fewer than 700,000 distinct CDR3 sequences; 10% to 15% were counted once. 2% to 2.5% of the sample is in the top ten clones. CDR3 length: 15 amino acids, cysteine to phenylalanine. Only CDR3 DNA remains: 45 bases, in frame from the first base. Trimming accounts for 7 bases at V and 1 base at J, while the number of junction bases matched to no gene is 6.

This specimen consisted of PBMCs, mostly from graft donor cells, obtained 360 days after TCRalphabeta/CD19-depleted stem cell transplant. The chain employs TRBV12-3 or TRBV12-4 and TRBJ2-3, with 9 middle bases fitting TRBD2. The sequence was collected from a male patient under 18 who had a stem cell transplant for acute myeloid leukemia, so the T cells may come from the graft donor. In nucleotides, the sequence is TGTGCCAGCACCCGACTAGCGGTCCGCACAGATACGCAGTATTTT. The resulting protein is CASTRLAVRTDTQYF.